A selection of T cell receptor beta chains follows, all from one sample in a study of OX40 agonist ivuxolimab in advanced cancers. Assay: immunoSEQ multiplex PCR; the TCRdb copy retains only in-frame clones and omits some. Here the sample spans about 39,000 clones, approximately 90% being singletons. This sample comprised CD4+ or CD8+ T cells sorted from blood, obtained in a trial of the OX40 agonist ivuxolimab. These receptors were collected from an adult with an advanced solid tumor such as melanoma, head and neck, liver or kidney cancer. Both conserved end residues are part of each CDR3. D genes are given only for firm matches. The size field is filled for only some rows; it gives once, few, many or a size class.

J gene,D gene,clone size,V gene,CDR3 protein,CDR3 DNA
TRBJ2-7,TRBD2,.,TRBV4-2,CASSQVISGFTYEQYF,TGTGCCAGCAGCCAAGTAATTAGCGGGTTTACCTACGAGCAGTACTTC
TRBJ2-2,.,.,TRBV20-1,CSADGAGELFF,TGCAGTGCGGATGGGGCCGGGGAGCTGTTTTTT
TRBJ2-2,.,.,TRBV9,CASSVDTSLTGELFF,TGTGCCAGCAGCGTAGATACTAGTTTGACCGGGGAGCTGTTTTTT
TRBJ2-6,.,.,TRBV9,CASSTPSGTAISGANVLTF,TGTGCCAGCAGCACCCCATCTGGGACGGCCATTTCTGGGGCCAACGTCCTGACTTTC
TRBJ1-3,TRBD1,once,TRBV13,CASSSGQGAFGNTIYF,TGTGCCAGCAGTTCAGGACAGGGGGCTTTTGGAAACACCATATATTTT
TRBJ2-1,TRBD1,.,TRBV4-3,CASSPWDRGNEQFF,TGCGCCAGCAGCCCTTGGGACAGGGGTAATGAGCAGTTCTTC
TRBJ2-7,.,few,TRBV5-1,CASSDSGINYEQYF,TGCGCCAGCAGCGACTCCGGGATTAACTACGAGCAGTACTTC
TRBJ2-5,TRBD2,.,TRBV28,CASSLSGSGGTQYF,TGTGCCAGCAGTTTAAGCGGGAGCGGTGGGACCCAGTACTTC
TRBJ2-1,TRBD1,.,TRBV5-1,CASSGKDRSSYNEQFF,TGCGCCAGCAGCGGGAAGGACAGGAGCTCCTACAATGAGCAGTTCTTC
TRBJ2-7,.,.,TRBV6-5,CASSEGGTSYEQYF,TGTGCCAGCAGTGAGGGCGGGACCTCCTACGAGCAGTACTTC
TRBJ2-1,TRBD1,.,TRBV11-3,CASSLDPTGAGNEQFF,TGTGCCAGCAGCTTAGATCCGACAGGGGCTGGGAATGAGCAGTTCTTC
TRBJ1-3,TRBD1,once,TRBV6-1,CASSETGRGLVYTIYF,TGTGCCAGCAGTGAAACTGGCAGGGGGCTGGTGTACACCATATATTTT
TRBJ2-1,TRBD2,.,TRBV9,CASSVGSGRALEQFF,TGTGCCAGCAGCGTAGGAAGCGGGAGGGCCCTTGAGCAGTTCTTC
TRBJ2-5,.,once,TRBV11-1,CASSLASSQETQYF,TGTGCCAGCAGCTTGGCCTCTAGCCAAGAGACCCAGTACTTC
TRBJ1-1,.,.,TRBV30,CAWDPWGEAFF,TGTGCGTGGGACCCCTGGGGGGAAGCTTTCTTT
TRBJ2-7,.,.,TRBV19,CASSMGGYEQYF,TGTGCCAGTAGTATGGGGGGATACGAGCAGTACTTC
TRBJ2-5,TRBD2,.,TRBV27,CASSVGAGGPQETQYF,TGTGCCAGCAGTGTCGGAGCGGGAGGGCCGCAAGAGACCCAGTACTTC
TRBJ2-6,TRBD1,.,TRBV5-4,CASSLARTGTSGANVLTF,TGTGCCAGCAGCTTGGCCCGGACAGGGACGTCTGGGGCCAACGTCCTGACTTTC
TRBJ2-5,.,.,TRBV7-9,CAVYWGQGEGETQYF,TGTGCAGTCTATTGGGGCCAGGGAGAAGGAGAGACCCAGTACTTC
TRBJ2-1,.,.,TRBV30,CAWSEGGANNEQFF,TGTGCCTGGAGTGAGGGGGGAGCCAACAATGAGCAGTTCTTC
TRBJ2-7,TRBD1,.,TRBV11-2,CASSLPENTDRRRHEQYF,TGTGCCAGCAGCTTACCCGAAAATACGGACAGGAGGCGCCACGAGCAGTACTTC
TRBJ2-1,TRBD2,few,TRBV9,CASGVYASGAYNEQFF,TGTGCCAGCGGGGTTTATGCTAGCGGAGCCTACAATGAGCAGTTCTTC
TRBJ2-7,TRBD1,.,TRBV29-1,CSVEDPGTEVYEQYF,TGCAGCGTTGAAGACCCCGGGACAGAAGTCTACGAGCAGTACTTC
TRBJ2-5,TRBD2,.,TRBV27,CASSSTSLETQYF,TGTGCCAGCAGTTCGACTAGCTTGGAGACCCAGTACTTC
TRBJ1-4,.,.,TRBV20-1,CSATYGWELFF,TGCAGTGCCACCTATGGCTGGGAACTGTTTTTT
TRBJ2-3,.,.,TRBV6-1,CASSEGVSWSTDTQYF,TGTGCCAGCAGTGAAGGGGTGAGCTGGAGCACAGATACGCAGTATTTT
TRBJ2-4,.,.,TRBV27,CASSPGTAKNIQYF,TGTGCCAGCAGTCCCGGGACAGCCAAAAACATTCAGTACTTC
TRBJ2-3,.,.,TRBV9,CASTEGGVYSDTQYF,TGTGCCAGCACCGAGGGCGGGGTGTATTCAGATACGCAGTATTTT
TRBJ2-3,.,.,TRBV19,CASSSSNNADTQYF,TGTGCCAGTAGTAGTAGCAATAACGCAGATACGCAGTATTTT
TRBJ2-1,.,.,TRBV6-5,CASIRGRQQFF,TGTGCCAGCATTCGGGGGAGGCAGCAGTTCTTC
TRBJ2-5,.,.,TRBV5-1,CASSPTRVLETQYF,TGCGCCAGCAGCCCGACTAGGGTTTTGGAGACCCAGTACTTC
TRBJ2-7,.,once,TRBV6-6,CASELGTSVGEQYF,TGTGCCAGCGAACTCGGGACATCGGTAGGGGAGCAGTACTTC
TRBJ2-5,.,.,TRBV6-5,CASSYGGYQETQYF,TGTGCCAGCAGTTACGGGGGGTACCAAGAGACCCAGTACTTC
TRBJ2-7,.,once,TRBV6-5,CASGNSYEQYF,TGTGCCAGCGGAAACTCCTACGAGCAGTACTTC
TRBJ2-1,TRBD2,once,TRBV5-1,CASSLSSGLEANEQFF,TGCGCCAGCAGCTTGTCGTCCGGACTAGAGGCCAATGAGCAGTTCTTC
TRBJ1-6,.,.,TRBV4-1,CASSQEGGSYNSPLHF,TGCGCCAGCAGCCAGGAGGGTGGATCCTATAATTCACCCCTCCACTTT
TRBJ2-1,.,.,TRBV7-9,CASSLYRGPGDLEQFF,TGTGCCAGCAGCTTATATCGTGGCCCCGGGGACCTTGAGCAGTTCTTC
TRBJ2-7,TRBD1,.,TRBV10-2,CASSESGQFYEQYF,TGCGCCAGCAGTGAGTCGGGACAGTTCTACGAGCAGTACTTC
TRBJ2-5,TRBD1,.,TRBV4-1,CASSQWTGQETQYF,TGCGCCAGCAGCCAGTGGACAGGGCAAGAGACCCAGTACTTC
TRBJ2-7,TRBD2,.,TRBV29-1,CSVGRGLAGVGEQYF,TGCAGCGTTGGTCGGGGGCTAGCGGGAGTCGGGGAGCAGTACTTC
TRBJ2-7,.,.,TRBV9,CASSVVPGAYEQYF,TGTGCCAGCAGCGTAGTACCGGGCGCCTACGAGCAGTACTTC
TRBJ2-1,.,.,TRBV7-9,CASSAYNERFF,TGTGCCAGCAGCGCATACAATGAGCGGTTCTTC
TRBJ1-3,.,.,TRBV19,CASSISDFGGNTIYF,TGTGCCAGTAGTATATCAGACTTTGGAGGAAACACCATATATTTT
TRBJ2-1,.,.,TRBV15,CATSRDGQAGNEQFF,TGTGCCACCAGCAGAGATGGGCAGGCTGGGAATGAGCAGTTCTTC
TRBJ2-7,.,.,TRBV2,CACSPVWSSEQYF,TGTGCCTGCAGTCCGGTATGGTCCTCCGAGCAGTACTTC
TRBJ2-7,.,.,TRBV28,CASAGPSGAYEQYF,TGTGCCAGCGCCGGGCCCTCGGGGGCCTACGAGCAGTACTTC
TRBJ2-1,.,.,TRBV28,CASSPSTGRYNEQFF,TGTGCCAGCAGTCCCAGCACAGGGCGATACAATGAGCAGTTCTTC
TRBJ2-3,.,few,TRBV6-5,CASSTSGISTDTQYF,TGTGCCAGCAGTACCTCCGGGATTAGCACAGATACGCAGTATTTT
TRBJ2-1,.,.,TRBV18,CASSGGRYNEQFF,TGTGCCAGCTCAGGGGGACGGTACAATGAGCAGTTCTTC
TRBJ2-1,TRBD1,.,TRBV13,CASSAKQGASYNEQFF,TGTGCCAGCAGCGCCAAACAGGGGGCCTCCTACAATGAGCAGTTCTTC
TRBJ1-5,.,.,TRBV28,CASSLVWAGDQPQHF,TGTGCCAGCAGTTTAGTCTGGGCCGGTGATCAGCCCCAGCATTTT
TRBJ2-1,TRBD2,.,TRBV6-5,CASKKTSGTGNEQFF,TGTGCCAGCAAAAAGACTAGCGGGACTGGCAATGAGCAGTTCTTC
TRBJ2-3,.,.,TRBV2,CASSEIAESYTDTQYF,TGTGCCAGCAGTGAGATAGCGGAATCGTACACAGATACGCAGTATTTT